One T cell receptor beta chain is described in this entry. 5'RACE template switching with UMIs generated TCR beta cDNA. Using the 5' RACE reads, TCRdb records one entry per CDR3 protein without DNA. Its listing shows 300,000 or so distinct CDR3 sequences. This CDR3 region has 13 residues. Germline CDR1 SGHTS, CDR2 YDEGEE. This sample is drawn from a study of T cells expressing NK-cell markers. The chain combines TRBV5-8 with TRBJ2-5. The specimen sequenced was blood T cells: a sorted CD56 or NKG2C T cell subset, CD4+ or CD8+ T cells, or bulk PBMC T cells (not recorded which). The receptor's source is a woman aged 18 to 75 in good health. CDR3: CASNLDLQETQYF.